These 30 T cell receptor beta chains came from one sample sequenced in a study of response to subunit inactivated influenza vaccine. MiXCR, run by TCRdb on the RT-PCR reads, gives a single entry per CDR3 protein. The table includes approximately 290,000 distinct CDR3 sequences, roughly 22% detected once. This sample comprised PBMCs from blood, obtained 21 months after vaccination. All receptors derive from a man aged 45-69 years who received an inactivated influenza vaccine.

This chain connects TRBV15 to TRBJ2-7, with 7 bases matching TRBD2. The J segment lost 3 bases and the V segment lost 1 base, leaving 12 bases of the junction unmatched. The CDR3 runs 17 residues. Germline V gives CDR1 LNHNV, CDR2 YYDKDF (reference sequence). The CDR3 DNA sequence: TGTGCCACCAGCAGAGTGGGAAGAACTAGCGAGAGCTACGAGCAGTACTTC. Protein sequence: CATSRVGRTSESYEQYF.

The gene calls are TRBV5-1 and TRBJ2-7; a possible D gene is TRBD1 (5 bases). Germline lookup yields CDR1 SGHRS and CDR2 YFSETQ. This CDR3 contains 14 residues. The V gene lost 5 bases and the J gene lost 3 bases, with 15 bases spanning the gap. CDR3 in amino acids: CASREWQGSYEQYF. In nucleotides, the CDR3 is TGCGCCAGCAGGGAGTGGCAGGGAAGCTACGAGCAGTACTTC.

This clonotype has at least ten counts. This chain joins TRBV5-1 and TRBJ1-5, with D unresolved. Germline assignment: CDR1 SGHRS and CDR2 YFSETQ. The CDR3 has 14 residues. The V end was cut by 4 bases, the J end by 0 bases, with 8 bases between. The CDR3 here is CASSPGDSNQPQHF. CDR3 bases: TGCGCCAGCAGCCCCGGAGATAGCAATCAGCCCCAGCATTTT.

This clonotype has a count of ten or more. The rearrangement uses TRBV4-1 and TRBJ2-4, with D perhaps TRBD1 (5 bases). CDR1 MGHRA and CDR2 YSYEKL come from the germline V gene. Trimming shortened V by 2 bases and J by 1 base, and 6 bases separated the two germline ends. The CDR3 is 14 amino acids. DNA for the CDR3: TGCGCCAGCAGCCAACAGGGTGCCAAAAACATTCAGTACTTC. It encodes CASSQQGAKNIQYF.

The chain links TRBV5-1 to TRBJ1-1, with 9 bases lining up with TRBD1. Germline V gene sequence: CDR1 SGHRS, CDR2 YFSETQ. This CDR3 has 13 amino acids. Trimming cost V 4 bases and J 7 bases; bases outside gene matches: 5. CDR3 in DNA: TGCGCCAGCAGCCTACAGGGGGCGAATGAAGCTTTCTTT. As protein: CASSLQGANEAFF.

This clonotype was detected a few times. The genes are TRBV29-1 and TRBJ1-2, with 9 bases lining up with TRBD1. CDR3 size: 12 residues. V lost 6 bases and J lost 9; bases outside the gene matches: 8. CDR1 and CDR2 (germline): SQVTM, ANQGSEA. CDR3 DNA: TGCAGCGTCCGGGACAGGGCCCTTAGCTACACCTTC. As protein: CSVRDRALSYTF.

The chain links TRBV18 to TRBJ2-1; 7 nucleotides line up with TRBD2. Per germline, CDR1 KGHSH and CDR2 LQKENI. With V trimmed by 1 base and J by 3 bases, 6 bases remained unmatched. The CDR3 covers 16 residues. CDR3 nucleotide sequence: TGTGCCAGCTCACCACGAGGCAAGCGGGACTACAATGAGCAGTTCTTC. Translation gives CASSPRGKRDYNEQFF.

This chain uses TRBV20-1 with TRBJ2-7; TRBD1 agrees at 7 bases. CDR3 size: 15 residues. Germline-derived CDR1 and CDR2 are DFQATT and SNEGSKA (reference sequence). Losses at the gene ends were 1 base for V and 2 bases for J; bases not matched to a gene: 8. CDR3 in DNA: TGCAGTGCTAGAGTTGAACAGGGGATCCCCTACGAGCAGTACTTC. Amino acid sequence: CSARVEQGIPYEQYF.

This clonotype occurred a few times. The J gene is TRBJ1-3, the V gene TRBV2; no clear D. The CDR3 has 15 amino acids. CDR1 SNHLY and CDR2 FYNNEI come from the germline V gene. The V end lost 4 bases, the J end lost 1 base, and 11 bases lay between the germline ends. CDR3 amino acids: CASSVETLSGNTIYF. CDR3 bases: TGTGCCAGCAGTGTGGAGACACTTTCTGGAAACACCATATATTTT.

This chain connects TRBV27 to TRBJ2-3, with D unclear. Trimming left V 5 bases short and J 4 bases short, with 13 bases between. This CDR3 contains 14 residues. CDR1 MNHEY and CDR2 SMNVEV come from the germline V gene (reference sequence). The CDR3 loop reads CASSQGRRPDTQYF. The DNA for the CDR3 is TGTGCCAGCAGTCAAGGACGTCGGCCAGATACGCAGTATTTT.

This clonotype was detected a few times. The V and J genes are TRBV5-1 and TRBJ1-1, with no clear D. Germline V lookup: CDR1 SGHRS, CDR2 YFSETQ. V lost 4 bases and J 3 bases, leaving 10 bases between the germline ends. CDR3 length: 13 residues. CDR3 DNA: TGCGCCAGCAGCGTATACAGCGACACTGAAGCTTTCTTT. Translating gives CASSVYSDTEAFF.

In DNA, the CDR3 is TGTGCCAGCAGTTTAGGGGACAGAGTCTACTTC. As protein: CASSLGDRVYF. The V gene is TRBV12-3 or TRBV12-4, the J gene TRBJ2-7; 7 bases are shared with TRBD1. This CDR3 has 11 amino acids. Trimming removed 1 base from V and 13 bases from J; junction bases left unmatched: 4.

This clonotype showed up many times. The chain combines TRBV20-1 with TRBJ1-5; a weak D match, TRBD1 (5 bases). Germline CDR1 and CDR2: DFQATT and SNEGSKA (reference sequence). Deletions cut 3 bases from V and 7 bases from J, with 19 bases between. The CDR3 is made up of 15 amino acids. DNA for the CDR3: TGCAGTGCTAGGGTAGGGGCAGCCCTAAGGCAGCCCCAGCATTTT. Protein product: CSARVGAALRQPQHF.

The chain carries TRBV29-1 and TRBJ2-3; TRBD2 agrees at 11 bases. CDR1 and CDR2 from the germline V gene are SQVTM and ANQGSEA. The J segment lost 3 bases and the V segment lost 7 bases, leaving 6 bases of the junction unmatched. This CDR3 contains 14 residues. The CDR3 bases are TGCAGCGCACTAGCGGGAGTGTCTACAGATACGCAGTATTTT. It specifies CSALAGVSTDTQYF.

This clonotype was found a few times. This rearrangement joins TRBV6-4 to TRBJ1-1, with D possibly being TRBD1 (6 bases). V lost 2 bases and J 5 bases, leaving 12 bases between the germline ends. Germline values: CDR1 MRHNA, CDR2 SNTAGT. The CDR3 covers 14 residues. DNA for the CDR3: TGTGCCAGCAGTGACGGCCAAGGGGGGACTGAAGCTTTCTTT. Translated: CASSDGQGGTEAFF.

The chain carries TRBV11-2 and TRBJ2-7; 12 bases match TRBD2. V was clipped by 1 base and J by 0 bases; unmatched bases: 10. The CDR3 is 19 residues long. Germline lookup yields CDR1 SGHAT and CDR2 FQNNGV. This CDR3 is CASSLVRSSGRASSYEQYF. The CDR3 DNA sequence: TGTGCCAGCAGCTTAGTTCGGTCTAGCGGGAGGGCTAGCTCCTACGAGCAGTACTTC.

This clonotype has a count of ten or more. The CDR3 nucleotides are TGTGCCAGCAGTTACTCCGCAGGGGGTGGGACTGAAGCTTTCTTT. Translating it yields CASSYSAGGGTEAFF. The V call is TRBV6-5, the J call TRBJ1-1; 7 nucleotides line up with TRBD1. The germline gives CDR1 MNHEY, CDR2 SVGAGI. The trim removed 0 bases at V and 5 bases at J, leaving 6 bases unmatched. The CDR3 runs 15 residues.

This clonotype was recorded only once. The chain carries TRBV29-1 and TRBJ2-1, with D possibly matching TRBD2 (5 bases). V was trimmed by 1 base and J by 2 bases, leaving 9 bases between them. The CDR3 has 14 residues. Germline V gene lookup returns CDR1 SQVTM and CDR2 ANQGSEA. The CDR3 loop reads CSVEAIGTYNEQFF. The CDR3 DNA is TGCAGCGTTGAAGCTATCGGGACCTACAATGAGCAGTTCTTC.

This CDR3 is CASRTGTHSNQPQHF. For the CDR3, the DNA is TGTGCCAGCAGAACCGGGACACATAGCAATCAGCCCCAGCATTTT. The chain has TRBV2 and TRBJ1-5; D is perhaps TRBD1 (6 bases). Germline V gene sequence: CDR1 SNHLY, CDR2 FYNNEI. The CDR3 contains 15 residues. V was shortened by 6 bases and J by 0 bases, with 12 bases between the two germline ends. The variable domain in full, completed from reference TRBV2 and TRBJ1-5, reads EPEVTQTPSHQVTQMGQEVILRCVPISNHLYFYWYRQILGQKVEFLVSFYNNEISEKSEIFDDQFSVERPDGSNFTLKIRSTKLEDSAMYFCASRTGTHSNQPQHFGDGTRLSIL.

This clonotype was recorded only once. This chain uses TRBV6-6 with TRBJ2-3; D call uncertain. This CDR3 region has 12 residues. With 5 bases removed from V and 7 bases from J, the gap between germline ends came to 10 bases. Germline assignment: CDR1 MNHNY and CDR2 SVGAGI (reference sequence). The CDR3 bases are TGTGCCAGCAGTGCCTCAGGCAATACGCAGTATTTT. This codes for CASSASGNTQYF.

This clonotype was observed a handful of times. The chain is built from TRBV28 and TRBJ1-5; 8 positions agree with TRBD1. Unmatched junction bases numbered 7, after V lost 6 bases and J lost 0 bases. Per the germline V gene, CDR1 is MDHEN and CDR2 is SYDVKM. There are 16 residues in the CDR3. DNA of the CDR3: TGTGCCAGCAGCCGCGGACAGGGCTTTAGCAATCAGCCCCAGCATTTT. Translation: CASSRGQGFSNQPQHF.

The gene calls are TRBV4-1 and TRBJ2-1; 7 positions agree with TRBD2. The CDR3 is 14 amino acids. Germline values: CDR1 MGHRA, CDR2 YSYEKL. Trimming at V came to 4 bases and at J to 8 bases, leaving 8 bases not matched to a gene. The CDR3 loop is CASSPGGRIHEQFF. The CDR3 bases are TGCGCCAGCAGCCCGGGCGGGAGAATACATGAGCAGTTCTTC.

This chain links TRBV9 with TRBJ2-7, with D possibly being TRBD2 (6 bases). This CDR3 comprises 14 residues. The germline V gene encodes CDR1 SGDLS and CDR2 YYNGEE. The V and J ends lost 3 bases and 4 bases respectively, with 14 bases between them. The CDR3 here is CASSETGDGYEQYF. CDR3 coding DNA: TGTGCCAGCAGCGAAACGGGGGATGGGTACGAGCAGTACTTC. Together with reference TRBV9 and TRBJ2-7, the CDR3 gives the full variable domain: DSGVTQTPKHLITATGQRVTLRCSPRSGDLSVYWYQQSLDQGLQFLIQYYNGEERAKGNILERFSAQQFPDLHSELNLSSLELGDSALYFCASSETGDGYEQYFGPGTRLTVT.

This clonotype has only a few counts. V gene TRBV18 combines with J gene TRBJ1-2; perhaps TRBD1 as D (6 bases). The CDR3 is 17 residues long. CDR1 is KGHSH and CDR2 is LQKENI in the germline V gene. V dropped 2 bases and J dropped 0 bases, with 16 bases sitting between them. Here the CDR3 reads CASSPTGMGLANYGYTF. As DNA, the CDR3 is TGTGCCAGCTCACCAACAGGGATGGGACTAGCTAACTATGGCTACACCTTC.

The chain is built from TRBV15 and TRBJ2-2; tentatively, D is TRBD1 (6 bases). The CDR3 contains 14 residues. Trimming removed 5 bases from V and 11 bases from J, with 18 bases in between. Germline CDR1 reads LNHNV; CDR2 reads YYDKDF (reference sequence). This chain's CDR3 is CATSGSQGRSELFF. CDR3 in DNA: TGTGCCACCAGCGGATCACAGGGACGGTCCGAGCTGTTTTTT.

This clonotype was counted between two and nine times. The gene calls are TRBV20-1 and TRBJ2-3; D is perhaps TRBD2 (6 bases). Trimming pared 7 bases from V and 4 bases from J, leaving 12 bases between. The CDR3 is 12 residues long. In germline, CDR1 is DFQATT, CDR2 SNEGSKA (reference sequence). The CDR3 sequence is CSGTGVADTQYF. The DNA of the CDR3 is TGCAGTGGCACGGGAGTGGCAGATACGCAGTATTTT.

V is TRBV10-3 and J is TRBJ1-1; D is possibly TRBD1 (5 bases). V was clipped by 7 bases and J by 0 bases, with 15 bases between them. The CDR3 has 15 residues. CDR1 is ENHRY and CDR2 is SYGVKD in the germline V gene. CDR3 bases: TGTGCCATCACCCCGGGGGGGACTTTGAACACTGAAGCTTTCTTT. Amino acid sequence: CAITPGGTLNTEAFF.

This clonotype was observed a few times. The chain uses TRBV27 and TRBJ2-3; 12 positions match TRBD2. The CDR3 totals 18 residues. Germline trimming cut 6 bases from V and 3 bases from J; bases unmatched to any gene: 13. CDR1 is MNHEY, CDR2 SMNVEV, per germline (reference sequence). CDR3 loop: CASRFDLAGGGATDTQYF. DNA of the CDR3: TGTGCCAGCAGGTTCGACCTAGCGGGAGGGGGGGCGACAGATACGCAGTATTTT.

This clonotype was picked up a small number of times. The chain carries TRBV19 and TRBJ1-5; D perhaps matches TRBD1 (5 bases). Germline CDR1 and CDR2: LNHDA and SQIVND (reference sequence). The V end lost 8 bases, the J end lost 6 bases, and 14 bases lay between the germline ends. The CDR3 extends over 13 amino acids. In nucleotides, the CDR3 is TGTGCCAGTGCCCGGGACGCGGGTCAGCCCCAGCATTTT. Protein product: CASARDAGQPQHF.

This clonotype was observed at least ten times. The chain is built from TRBV20-1 and TRBJ1-2; 9 bases match TRBD1. V lost 5 bases, J lost 1 base, and 2 bases stayed unmatched. Germline V gene sequence: CDR1 DFQATT, CDR2 SNEGSKA (reference sequence). CDR3 length equals 13 residues. This chain's CDR3 is CSAEDRGNYGYTF. The CDR3 DNA reads TGCAGTGCTGAGGACAGGGGTAACTATGGCTACACCTTC.